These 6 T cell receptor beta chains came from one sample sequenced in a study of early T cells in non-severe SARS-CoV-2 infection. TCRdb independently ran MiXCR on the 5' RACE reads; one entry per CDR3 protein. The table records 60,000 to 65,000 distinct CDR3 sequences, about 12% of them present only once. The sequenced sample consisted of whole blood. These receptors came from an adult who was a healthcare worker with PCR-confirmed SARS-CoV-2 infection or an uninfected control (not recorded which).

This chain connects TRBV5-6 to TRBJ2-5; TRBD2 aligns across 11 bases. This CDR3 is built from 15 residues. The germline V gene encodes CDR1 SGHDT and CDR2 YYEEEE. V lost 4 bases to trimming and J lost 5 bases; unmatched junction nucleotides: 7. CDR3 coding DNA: TGTGCCAGCAGCATACTAGCGGGAGAACGCGAGACCCAGTACTTC. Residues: CASSILAGERETQYF.

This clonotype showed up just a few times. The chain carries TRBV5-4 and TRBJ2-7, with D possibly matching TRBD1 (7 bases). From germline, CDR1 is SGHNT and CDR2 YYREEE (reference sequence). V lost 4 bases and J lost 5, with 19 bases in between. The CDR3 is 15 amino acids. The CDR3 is CASSPGQGGVNEQYF. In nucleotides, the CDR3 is TGTGCCAGCAGCCCCGGGCAGGGGGGCGTAAACGAGCAGTACTTC. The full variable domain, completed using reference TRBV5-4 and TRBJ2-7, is ETGVTQSPTHLIKTRGQQVTLRCSSQSGHNTVSWYQQALGQGPQFIFQYYREEENGRGNFPPRFSGLQFPNYSSELNVNALELDDSALYLCASSPGQGGVNEQYFGPGTRLTVT.

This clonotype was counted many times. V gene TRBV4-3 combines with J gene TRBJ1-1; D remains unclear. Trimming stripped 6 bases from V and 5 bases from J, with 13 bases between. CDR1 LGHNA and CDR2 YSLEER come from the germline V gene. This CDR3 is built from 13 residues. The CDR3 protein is CASRVGRETEAFF. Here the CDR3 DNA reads TGCGCCAGCAGAGTAGGGCGCGAGACTGAAGCTTTCTTT.

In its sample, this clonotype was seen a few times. In DNA form, the CDR3 reads TGTGCCAGCAGGCGGGTGCTAAACACCGGGGAGCTGTTTTTT. Translation: CASRRVLNTGELFF. V usage is TRBV11-2 and J usage is TRBJ2-2; possibly TRBD2 for D (5 bases). Trimming took 6 bases from V and 2 from J, leaving 10 bases between them. The CDR3 spans 14 residues. The germline V gene has CDR1 SGHAT and CDR2 FQNNGV.

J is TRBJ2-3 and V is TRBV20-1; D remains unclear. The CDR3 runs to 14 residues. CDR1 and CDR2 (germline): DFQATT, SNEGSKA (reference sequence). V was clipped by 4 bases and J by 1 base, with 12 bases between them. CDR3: CSATLPRGTDTQYF. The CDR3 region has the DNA TGCAGTGCTACCCTACCTCGGGGCACAGATACGCAGTATTTT.

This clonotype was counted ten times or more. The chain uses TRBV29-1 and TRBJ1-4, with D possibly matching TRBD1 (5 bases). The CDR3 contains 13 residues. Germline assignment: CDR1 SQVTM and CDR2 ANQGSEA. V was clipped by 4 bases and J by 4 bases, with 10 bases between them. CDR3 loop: CSVGDRSNEKLFF. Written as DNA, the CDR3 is TGCAGCGTTGGGGACCGAAGTAATGAAAAACTGTTTTTT. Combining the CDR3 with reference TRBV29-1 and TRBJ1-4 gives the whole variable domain SAVISQKPSRDICQRGTSLTIQCQVDSQVTMMFWYRQQPGQSLTLIATANQGSEATYESGFVIDKFPISRPNLTFSTLTVSNMSPEDSSIYLCSVGDRSNEKLFFGSGTQLSVL.